What follows are 7 T cell receptor beta chains derived from one specimen sequenced in a study of blood T cell repertoires in COVID-19. Produced via immunoSEQ multiplex PCR; TCRdb's table is partial and in-frame only. The sample includes over 100,000 clones, 80% to 90% of them seen just once. Sequenced: peripheral blood. Receptors were obtained from a human donor in a cohort sampled during active COVID-19.

This rearrangement joins TRBV18 to TRBJ1-1; 8 nucleotides align to TRBD1. V lost 4 bases, J lost 4 bases, and 8 bases stayed unmatched. CDR1 is KGHSH and CDR2 is LQKENI in the germline V gene. The CDR3 extends over 15 amino acids. DNA for the CDR3: TGTGCCAGCTCACTTTTGGACAGGGTGCCCACTGAAGCTTTCTTT. It is translated as CASSLLDRVPTEAFF.

The chain recombines TRBV7-2 with TRBJ2-5, with 12 bases that match TRBD2. The germline gives CDR1 SGHTA, CDR2 FQGNSA. There are 18 residues in the CDR3. Unmatched junction bases numbered 12, after V lost 5 bases and J lost 2 bases. CDR3 region: CASSGGLAGGPIQETQYF. The CDR3 DNA reads TGTGCCAGCAGCGGAGGGCTAGCGGGGGGGCCGATTCAAGAGACCCAGTACTTC.

The V call is TRBV4-3, the J call TRBJ2-3; the match to TRBD2 covers 8 bases. The CDR3 totals 15 residues. Per the germline V gene, CDR1 is LGHNA and CDR2 is YSLEER. V dropped 0 bases and J dropped 13; count of bases not matched to a gene: 12. The CDR3 here is CASSQERSGSWRKYF. CDR3 bases: TGCGCCAGCAGCCAAGAAAGGAGCGGGAGTTGGAGGAAGTATTTT.

The chain uses TRBV3-1 (or the pseudogene TRBV3-2) and TRBJ1-2; 8 bases align to TRBD1. CDR1 and CDR2 (germline): LGHDT, YNNKEL (reference sequence). V gave up 1 base and J gave up 5 bases; unmatched junction bases: 6. This CDR3 region has 15 residues. The CDR3 coding sequence is TGTGCCAGCAGCCAAGGACAGGGGAAACTTTATGGCTACACCTTC. Translating it yields CASSQGQGKLYGYTF.

V and J are TRBV5-1 and TRBJ1-1, with D possibly being TRBD1 (6 bases). The CDR3 totals 15 residues. Germline V gene lookup returns CDR1 SGHRS and CDR2 YFSETQ. Trimming pared 2 bases from V and 2 bases from J, leaving 13 bases between. Written as DNA, the CDR3 is TGCGCCAGCAGCTTTCGTTCGGACAGAAACACTGAAGCTTTCTTT. Translating it yields CASSFRSDRNTEAFF.

The chain joins TRBV6-2 or TRBV6-3 to TRBJ1-1, with 11 bases matching TRBD1. Per the germline V gene, CDR1 is MNHEY and CDR2 is SVGEGT. With V trimmed by 2 bases and J by 0 bases, 11 bases remained unmatched. This CDR3 has 19 residues. The CDR3 coding sequence is TGTGCCAGCAGTTACCGACTGGACAGGGGGCAGTCGATGAACACTGAAGCTTTCTTT. Translating gives CASSYRLDRGQSMNTEAFF.

This chain connects TRBV5-5 to TRBJ1-2; D ambiguous. The germline gives CDR1 SGHKS, CDR2 YYEKEE (reference sequence). Trimming shortened V by 1 base and J by 6 bases, and 7 bases separated the two germline ends. This CDR3 comprises 12 residues. The CDR3 coding sequence is TGTGCCAGCAGCTTGTACGGAGATGGCTACACCTTC. Protein sequence: CASSLYGDGYTF.